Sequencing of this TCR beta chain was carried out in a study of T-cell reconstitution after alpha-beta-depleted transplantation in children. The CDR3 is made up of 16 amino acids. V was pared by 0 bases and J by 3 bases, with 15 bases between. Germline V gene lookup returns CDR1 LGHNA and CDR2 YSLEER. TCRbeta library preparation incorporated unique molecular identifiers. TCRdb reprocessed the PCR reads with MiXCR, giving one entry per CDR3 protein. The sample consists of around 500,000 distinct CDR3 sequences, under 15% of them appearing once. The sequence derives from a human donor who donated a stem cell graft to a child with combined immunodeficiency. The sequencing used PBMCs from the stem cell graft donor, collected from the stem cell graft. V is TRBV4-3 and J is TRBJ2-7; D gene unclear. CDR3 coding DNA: TGCGCCAGCAGCCAAGATCGGGCAGTGTCGTTCTACGAGCAGTACTTC. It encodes CASSQDRAVSFYEQYF.